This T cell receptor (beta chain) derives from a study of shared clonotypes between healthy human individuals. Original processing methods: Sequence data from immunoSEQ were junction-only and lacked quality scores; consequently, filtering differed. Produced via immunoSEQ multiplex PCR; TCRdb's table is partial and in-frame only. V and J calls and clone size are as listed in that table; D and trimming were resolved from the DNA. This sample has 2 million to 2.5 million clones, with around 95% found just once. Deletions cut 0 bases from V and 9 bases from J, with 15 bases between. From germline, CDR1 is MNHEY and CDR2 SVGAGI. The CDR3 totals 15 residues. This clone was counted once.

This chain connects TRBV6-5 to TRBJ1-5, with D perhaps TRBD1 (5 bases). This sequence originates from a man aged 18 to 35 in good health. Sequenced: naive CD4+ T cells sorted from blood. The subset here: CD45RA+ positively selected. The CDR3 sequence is CASSYSREGAGPQHF. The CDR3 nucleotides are TGTGCCAGCAGTTACTCGAGGGAAGGGGCCGGGCCCCAGCATTTT.